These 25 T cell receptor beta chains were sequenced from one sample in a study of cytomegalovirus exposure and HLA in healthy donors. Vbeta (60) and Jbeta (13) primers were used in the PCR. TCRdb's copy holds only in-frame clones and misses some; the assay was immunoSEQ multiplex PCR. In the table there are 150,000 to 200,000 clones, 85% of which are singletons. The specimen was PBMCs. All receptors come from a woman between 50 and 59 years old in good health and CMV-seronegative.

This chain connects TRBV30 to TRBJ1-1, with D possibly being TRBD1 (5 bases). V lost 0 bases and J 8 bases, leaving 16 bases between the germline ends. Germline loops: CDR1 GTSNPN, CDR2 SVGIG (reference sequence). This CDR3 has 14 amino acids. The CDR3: CAWSVHLDSSEAFF. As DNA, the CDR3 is TGTGCCTGGAGTGTACACCTCGACAGTTCGGAAGCTTTCTTT.

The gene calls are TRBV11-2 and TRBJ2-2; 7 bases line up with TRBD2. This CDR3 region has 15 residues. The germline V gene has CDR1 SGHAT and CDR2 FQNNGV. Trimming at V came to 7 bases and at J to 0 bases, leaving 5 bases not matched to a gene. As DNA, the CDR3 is TGTGCCAGCAAGAGCGGGGTATCGAACACCGGGGAGCTGTTTTTT. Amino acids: CASKSGVSNTGELFF.

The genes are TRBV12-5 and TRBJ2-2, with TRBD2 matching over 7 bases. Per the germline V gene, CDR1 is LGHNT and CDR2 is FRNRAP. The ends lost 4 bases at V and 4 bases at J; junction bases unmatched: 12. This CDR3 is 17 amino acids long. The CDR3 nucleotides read TGTGCTAGTGGTTCGGGGGGACGGGAGGACCCCACCGGGGAGCTGTTTTTT. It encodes CASGSGGREDPTGELFF.

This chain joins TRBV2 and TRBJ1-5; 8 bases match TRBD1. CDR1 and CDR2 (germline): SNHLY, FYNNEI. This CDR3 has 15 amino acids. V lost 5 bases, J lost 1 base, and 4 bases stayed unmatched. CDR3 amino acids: CASSPNRGSNQPQHF. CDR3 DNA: TGTGCCAGCAGTCCCAACAGGGGGAGCAATCAGCCCCAGCATTTT.

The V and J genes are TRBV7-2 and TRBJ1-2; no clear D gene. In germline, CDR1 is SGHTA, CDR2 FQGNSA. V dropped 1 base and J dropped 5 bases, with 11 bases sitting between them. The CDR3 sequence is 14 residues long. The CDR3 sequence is CASSLDYRRYGYTF. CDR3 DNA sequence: TGTGCCAGCAGCTTAGATTACAGAAGGTATGGCTACACCTTC.

CDR3 in amino acids: CASMKETGELFF. The CDR3 DNA follows: TGTGCCAGCATGAAGGAGACCGGGGAGCTGTTTTTT. This rearrangement joins TRBV28 to TRBJ2-2; D gene uncertain. Germline V gene sequence: CDR1 MDHEN, CDR2 SYDVKM. This CDR3 comprises 12 residues. V shed 7 bases and J shed 5 bases, with 8 bases lying between them.

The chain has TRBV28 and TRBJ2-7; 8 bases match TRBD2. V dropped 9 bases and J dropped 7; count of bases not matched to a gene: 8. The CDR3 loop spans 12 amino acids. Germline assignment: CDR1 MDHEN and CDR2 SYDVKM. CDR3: CASKTGGWEQYF. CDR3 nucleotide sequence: TGTGCCAGTAAAACGGGGGGGTGGGAGCAGTACTTC.

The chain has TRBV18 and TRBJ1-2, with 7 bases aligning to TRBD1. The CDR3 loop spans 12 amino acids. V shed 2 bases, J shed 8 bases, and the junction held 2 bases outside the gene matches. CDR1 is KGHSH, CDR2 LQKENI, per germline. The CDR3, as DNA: TGTGCCAGCTCACCAGACAGGGCCGGCTACACCTTC. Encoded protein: CASSPDRAGYTF.

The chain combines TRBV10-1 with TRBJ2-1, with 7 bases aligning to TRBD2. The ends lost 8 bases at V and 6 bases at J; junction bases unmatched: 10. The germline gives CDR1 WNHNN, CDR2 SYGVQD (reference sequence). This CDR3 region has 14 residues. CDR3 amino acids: CASGRGGSFNEQFF. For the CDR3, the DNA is TGCGCCAGCGGACGCGGCGGGAGCTTCAATGAGCAGTTCTTC.

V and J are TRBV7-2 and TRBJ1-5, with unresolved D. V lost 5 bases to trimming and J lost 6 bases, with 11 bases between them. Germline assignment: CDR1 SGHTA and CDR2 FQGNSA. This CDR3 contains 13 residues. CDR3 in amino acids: CASSLNYGQPQHF. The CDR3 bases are TGTGCCAGCAGCCTAAATTATGGTCAGCCCCAGCATTTT.

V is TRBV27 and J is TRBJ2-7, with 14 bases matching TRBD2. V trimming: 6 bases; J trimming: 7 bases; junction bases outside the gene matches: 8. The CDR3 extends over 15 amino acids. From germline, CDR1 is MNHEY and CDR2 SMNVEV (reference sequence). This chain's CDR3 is CASRYGLAGGGEQYF. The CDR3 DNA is TGTGCCAGCAGGTACGGACTAGCGGGAGGCGGGGAGCAGTACTTC.

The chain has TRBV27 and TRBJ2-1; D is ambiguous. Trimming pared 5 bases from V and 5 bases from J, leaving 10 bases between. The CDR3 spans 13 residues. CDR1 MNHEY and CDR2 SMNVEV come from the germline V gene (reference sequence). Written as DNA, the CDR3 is TGTGCCAGCAGTCTCCGGGTCCACAATGAGCAGTTCTTC. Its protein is CASSLRVHNEQFF.

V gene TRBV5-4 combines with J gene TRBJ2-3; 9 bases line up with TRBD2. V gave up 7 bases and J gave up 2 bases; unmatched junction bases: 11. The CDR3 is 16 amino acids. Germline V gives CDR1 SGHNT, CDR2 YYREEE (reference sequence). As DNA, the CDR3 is TGTGCCAGCTCTAAGGGGCGGGAGGGCCCCACAGATACGCAGTATTTT. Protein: CASSKGREGPTDTQYF. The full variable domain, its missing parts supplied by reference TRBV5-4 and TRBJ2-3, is ETGVTQSPTHLIKTRGQQVTLRCSSQSGHNTVSWYQQALGQGPQFIFQYYREEENGRGNFPPRFSGLQFPNYSSELNVNALELDDSALYLCASSKGREGPTDTQYFGPGTRLTVL.

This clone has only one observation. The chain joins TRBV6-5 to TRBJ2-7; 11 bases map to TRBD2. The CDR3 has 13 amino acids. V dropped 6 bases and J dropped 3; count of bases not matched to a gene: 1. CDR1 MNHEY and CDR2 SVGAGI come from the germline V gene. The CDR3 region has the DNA TGTGCCAGCAGAACTAGCGGGGGCTACGAGCAGTACTTC. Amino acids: CASRTSGGYEQYF.

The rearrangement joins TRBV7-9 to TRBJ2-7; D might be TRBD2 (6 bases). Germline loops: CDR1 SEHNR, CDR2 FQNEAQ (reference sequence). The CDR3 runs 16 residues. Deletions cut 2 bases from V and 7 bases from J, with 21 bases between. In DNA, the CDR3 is TGTGCCAGCAGCTTACTGGGAGGCTGGCCTACTTCGGAGCAGTACTTC. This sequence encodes CASSLLGGWPTSEQYF.

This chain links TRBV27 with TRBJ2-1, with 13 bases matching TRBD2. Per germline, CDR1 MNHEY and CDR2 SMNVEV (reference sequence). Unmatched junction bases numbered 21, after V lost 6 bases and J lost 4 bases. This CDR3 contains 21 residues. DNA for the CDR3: TGTGCCAGCAGCCGCCGCCCACCCTGGGGGGGACTAGCGGGGAATTACAATGAGCAGTTCTTC. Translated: CASSRRPPWGGLAGNYNEQFF.

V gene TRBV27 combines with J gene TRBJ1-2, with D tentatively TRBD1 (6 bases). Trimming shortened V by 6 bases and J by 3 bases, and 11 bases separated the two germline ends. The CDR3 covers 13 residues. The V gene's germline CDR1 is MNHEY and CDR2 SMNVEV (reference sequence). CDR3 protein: CASSQGSHYGYTF. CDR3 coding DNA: TGTGCCAGCAGCCAGGGGAGCCACTATGGCTACACCTTC.

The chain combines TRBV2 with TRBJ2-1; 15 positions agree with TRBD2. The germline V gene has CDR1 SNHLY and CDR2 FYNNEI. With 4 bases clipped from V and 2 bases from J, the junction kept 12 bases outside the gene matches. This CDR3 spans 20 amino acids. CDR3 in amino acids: CASSAWTSGRASRTYNEQFF. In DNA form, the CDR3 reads TGTGCCAGCAGTGCTTGGACTAGCGGGAGGGCCTCGAGGACCTACAATGAGCAGTTCTTC.

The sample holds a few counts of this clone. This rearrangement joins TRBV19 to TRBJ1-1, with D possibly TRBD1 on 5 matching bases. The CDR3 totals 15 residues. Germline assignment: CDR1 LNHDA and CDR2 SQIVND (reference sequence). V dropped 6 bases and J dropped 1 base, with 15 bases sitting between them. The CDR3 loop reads CASREKGIQNTEAFF. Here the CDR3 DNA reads TGTGCCAGTAGAGAAAAGGGGATCCAGAACACTGAAGCTTTCTTT.

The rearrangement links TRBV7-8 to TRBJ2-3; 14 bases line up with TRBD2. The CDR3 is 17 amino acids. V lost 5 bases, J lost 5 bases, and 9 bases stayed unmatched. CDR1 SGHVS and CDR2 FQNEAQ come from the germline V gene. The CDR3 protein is CASSRRTSGRQQDTQYF. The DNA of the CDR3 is TGTGCCAGCAGCCGAAGGACTAGCGGGAGGCAGCAAGATACGCAGTATTTT.

Here the CDR3 reads CASQGTGTNTGELFF. CDR3 nucleotide sequence: TGTGCCAGCCAAGGGACAGGGACGAACACCGGGGAGCTGTTTTTT. The gene calls are TRBV18 and TRBJ2-2; 9 nucleotides align to TRBD1. The V gene end was trimmed by 8 bases and the J gene end by 0 bases; junction bases not matched to a gene: 4. This CDR3 spans 15 amino acids. Looked up from germline, CDR1 is KGHSH and CDR2 is LQKENI.

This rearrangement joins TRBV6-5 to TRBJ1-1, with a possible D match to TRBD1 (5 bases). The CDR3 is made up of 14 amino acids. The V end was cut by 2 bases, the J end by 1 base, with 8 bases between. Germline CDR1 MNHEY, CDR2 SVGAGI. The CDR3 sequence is CASSYIQGNTEAFF. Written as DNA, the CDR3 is TGTGCCAGCAGTTACATTCAGGGGAACACTGAAGCTTTCTTT.

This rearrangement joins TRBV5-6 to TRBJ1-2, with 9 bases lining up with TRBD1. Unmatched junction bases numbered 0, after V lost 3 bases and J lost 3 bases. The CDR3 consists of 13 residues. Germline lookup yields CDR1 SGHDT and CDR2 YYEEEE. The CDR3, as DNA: TGTGCCAGCAGCTGGGACAGGGACTATGGCTACACCTTC. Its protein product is CASSWDRDYGYTF.

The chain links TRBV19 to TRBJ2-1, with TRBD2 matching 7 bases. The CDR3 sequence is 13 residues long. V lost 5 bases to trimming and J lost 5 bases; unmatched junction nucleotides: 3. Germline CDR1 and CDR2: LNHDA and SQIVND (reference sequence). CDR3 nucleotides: TGTGCCAGTAGTGATCTAGCGGACAATGAGCAGTTCTTC. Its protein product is CASSDLADNEQFF.

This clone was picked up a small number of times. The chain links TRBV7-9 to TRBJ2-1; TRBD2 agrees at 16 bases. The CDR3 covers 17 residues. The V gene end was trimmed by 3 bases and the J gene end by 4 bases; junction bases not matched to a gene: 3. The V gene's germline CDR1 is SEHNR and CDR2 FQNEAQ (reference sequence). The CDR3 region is CASSLGLAGGPYNEQFF. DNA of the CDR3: TGTGCCAGCAGCTTGGGACTAGCGGGAGGGCCGTACAATGAGCAGTTCTTC.